This TCR beta chain was retrieved from a study of memory CD4+ T cells and cytomegalovirus serostatus. The sort gate was single viable CD3+CD4+CD8-CD45RO+ cells for memory CD4+ T cells. This table comes from immunoSEQ multiplex PCR, and its TCRdb copy is limited to in-frame clones, with some not included. This sample yields 30,000 to 40,000 clones, of which 70% to 80% are seen a single time; approximately 5.7% belongs to the top ten. The CDR3 runs 14 residues. Germline V gene sequence: CDR1 SGHTA, CDR2 FQGTGA. Trimming removed 5 bases from V and 6 bases from J, with 13 bases in between. This chain uses TRBV7-3 with TRBJ2-2, with D perhaps matching TRBD2 (6 bases). Input material: memory CD4+ T cells from blood. The TCR originated in an adult in good health and CMV-seropositive. The CDR3 region is CASSLTSLSGELFF. CDR3 coding DNA: TGTGCCAGCAGCCTCACTAGCTTATCCGGGGAGCTGTTTTTT.